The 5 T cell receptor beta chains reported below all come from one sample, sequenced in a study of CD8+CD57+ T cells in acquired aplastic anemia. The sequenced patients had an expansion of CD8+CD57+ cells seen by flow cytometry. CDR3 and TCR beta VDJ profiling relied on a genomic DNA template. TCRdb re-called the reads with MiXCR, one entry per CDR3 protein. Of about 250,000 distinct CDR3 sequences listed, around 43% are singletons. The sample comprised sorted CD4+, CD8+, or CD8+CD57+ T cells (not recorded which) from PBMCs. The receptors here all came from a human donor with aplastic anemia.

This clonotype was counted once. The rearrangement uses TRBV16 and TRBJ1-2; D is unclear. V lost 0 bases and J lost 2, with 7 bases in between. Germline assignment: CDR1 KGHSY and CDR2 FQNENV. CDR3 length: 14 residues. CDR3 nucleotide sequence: TGTGCCAGCAGCCAATCGAAGTTAAACTATGGCTACACCTTC. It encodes CASSQSKLNYGYTF.

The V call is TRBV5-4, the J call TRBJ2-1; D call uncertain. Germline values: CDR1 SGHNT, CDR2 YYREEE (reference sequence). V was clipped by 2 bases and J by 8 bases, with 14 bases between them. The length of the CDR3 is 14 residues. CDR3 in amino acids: CASSLGAGAYEQFF. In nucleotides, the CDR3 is TGTGCCAGCAGCTTAGGCGCTGGTGCCTATGAGCAGTTCTTC.

CDR3: CASSDSQMNTEAFF. As DNA, the CDR3 is TGTGCCAGCAGTGATTCACAGATGAACACTGAAGCTTTCTTT. The gene calls are TRBV2 and TRBJ1-1; D not resolved. In germline, CDR1 is SNHLY, CDR2 FYNNEI. The CDR3 loop spans 14 amino acids. V dropped 3 bases and J dropped 0 bases, with 8 bases sitting between them.

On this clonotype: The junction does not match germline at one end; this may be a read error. The CDR3 DNA is TGTGCCATCAGTGAGTGGGGGGGACTAGCGGCCTACAATGAGCAGTTCTTC. As protein: CAISEWGGLAAYNEQFF. This chain connects TRBV6-6 to TRBJ2-1, with 11 bases lining up with TRBD2. The germline V gene has CDR1 MNHNY and CDR2 SVGAGI (reference sequence). The CDR3 loop spans 17 amino acids.

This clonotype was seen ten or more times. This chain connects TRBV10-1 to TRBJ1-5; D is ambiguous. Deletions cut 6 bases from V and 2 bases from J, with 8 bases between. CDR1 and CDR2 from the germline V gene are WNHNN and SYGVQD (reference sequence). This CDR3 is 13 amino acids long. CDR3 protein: CASRVIRNQPQHF. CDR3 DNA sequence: TGCGCCAGCAGAGTGATTCGCAATCAGCCCCAGCATTTT.